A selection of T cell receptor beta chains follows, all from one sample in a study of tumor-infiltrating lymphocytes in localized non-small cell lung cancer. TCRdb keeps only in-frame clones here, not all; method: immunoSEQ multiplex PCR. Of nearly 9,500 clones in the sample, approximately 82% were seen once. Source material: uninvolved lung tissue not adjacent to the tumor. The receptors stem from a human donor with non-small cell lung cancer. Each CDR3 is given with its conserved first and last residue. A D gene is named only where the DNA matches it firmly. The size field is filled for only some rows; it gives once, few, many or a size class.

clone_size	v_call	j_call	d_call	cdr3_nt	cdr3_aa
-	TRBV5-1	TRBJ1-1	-	TGCGCCAGCAGCGTCAGCGGTTCGAACACTGAAGCTTTCTTT	CASSVSGSNTEAFF
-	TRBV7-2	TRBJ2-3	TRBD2	TGTGCCAGCAGCCCGGGACTATTCACAGATACGCAGTATTTT	CASSPGLFTDTQYF
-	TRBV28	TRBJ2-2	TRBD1	TGTGCCAGCCTGGGACAGCAGAACACCGGGGAGCTGTTTTTT	CASLGQQNTGELFF
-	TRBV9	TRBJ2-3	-	TGTGCCAGCAGCGTAGCGGGACTTCGCACAGATACGCAGTATTTT	CASSVAGLRTDTQYF
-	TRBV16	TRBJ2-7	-	TGTGCCAGCAGCCCGGACGGCCCCGGGGAGCAGTACTTC	CASSPDGPGEQYF
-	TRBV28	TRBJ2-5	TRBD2	TGTGCCAGCAGTAGCCCGGGACTAGCGGGGCAAGAGACCCAGTACTTC	CASSSPGLAGQETQYF
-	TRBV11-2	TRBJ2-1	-	TGTGCCAGCAGCCTGCGGACAATTAGCTCCTACAATGAGCAGTTCTTC	CASSLRTISSYNEQFF
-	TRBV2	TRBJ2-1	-	TGTGCCAGCACTCTCGGGTTGCGGACTACCCCCTACTACAATGAGCAGTTCTTC	CASTLGLRTTPYYNEQFF
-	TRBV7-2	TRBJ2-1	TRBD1	TGTGCCAGTAGAGGGACAGGGAACTACAATGAGCAGTTCTTC	CASRGTGNYNEQFF
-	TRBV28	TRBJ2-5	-	TGTGCCAGCAGTTTGGGCCGGGAGTTTGAGACCCAGTACTTC	CASSLGREFETQYF
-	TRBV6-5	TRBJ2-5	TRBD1	TGTGCCAGCAGTTACCGAGCAGGGGGCGCCCAGCAGACCCAGTACTTC	CASSYRAGGAQQTQYF
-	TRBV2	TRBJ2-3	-	TGTGCCAGCGCCGGGCACCCAGATACGCAGTATTTT	CASAGHPDTQYF
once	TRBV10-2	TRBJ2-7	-	TGCGCCAGCAGCGACGAGACAGCCTACGAGCAGTACTTC	CASSDETAYEQYF
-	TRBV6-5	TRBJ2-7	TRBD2	TGTGCCAGCAGTTACCGAGCTAGCGGGCTTTCCTACGAGCAGTACTTC	CASSYRASGLSYEQYF
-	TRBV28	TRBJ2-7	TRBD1	TGTGCCAGCAGTGGGGGGACAGGGTCCCACGAGCAGTACTTC	CASSGGTGSHEQYF
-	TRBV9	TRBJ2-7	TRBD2	TGTGCCAGCACCCCTAGCGGGGGGAGCTCCTACGAGCAGTACTTC	CASTPSGGSSYEQYF
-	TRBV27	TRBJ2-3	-	TGTGCCAGCAGTTTATCGATGAAGAGTCTAACTAGCACAGATACGCAGTATTTT	CASSLSMKSLTSTDTQYF
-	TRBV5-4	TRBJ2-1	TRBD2	TGTGCCAGCAGCCTCGGACTAGCGGGGTTTCCACGCGCTTACAATGAGCAGTTCTTC	CASSLGLAGFPRAYNEQFF
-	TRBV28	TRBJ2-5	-	TGTGCCAGCAGTACCGACCGGGAGAAAGAGACCCAGTACTTC	CASSTDREKETQYF
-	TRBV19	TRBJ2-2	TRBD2	TGTGCCAGTAGTCCCTCATCGGCGGGAGCTTACGGGGAGCTGTTTTTT	CASSPSSAGAYGELFF
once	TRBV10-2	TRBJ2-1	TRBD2	TGCGCCAGCAGTGATATGGAGCGGGGGAGGGATGAGCAGTTCTTC	CASSDMERGRDEQFF
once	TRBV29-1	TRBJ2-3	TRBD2	TGCAGCGTTGTTGGAAATCTAGCGGGAGTCTCCACAGATACGCAGTATTTT	CSVVGNLAGVSTDTQYF
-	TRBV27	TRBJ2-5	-	TGTGCCAGCAGTTTATCGCTCAACCCCTCCCAAGAGACCCAGTACTTC	CASSLSLNPSQETQYF
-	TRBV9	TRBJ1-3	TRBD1	TGTGCCAGCAGCGCAACCACAGGGGGCCAAGGAAACACCATATATTTT	CASSATTGGQGNTIYF
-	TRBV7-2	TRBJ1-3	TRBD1	TGTGCCAGCAGCCCCGGGACAGGTGGAAACACCATATATTTT	CASSPGTGGNTIYF
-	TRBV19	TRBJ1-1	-	TGTGCCAGTAGTATCGGAGCGGATGACACTGAAGCTTTCTTT	CASSIGADDTEAFF
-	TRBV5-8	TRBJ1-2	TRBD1	TGTGCCAGCAGCCTCGCCGGGACAGGGGCGTATGGCTACACCTTC	CASSLAGTGAYGYTF
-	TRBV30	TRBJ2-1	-	TGTGCCTGGAGCGCCTTTGGACAGGGAGGGAATGAGCAGTTCTTC	CAWSAFGQGGNEQFF
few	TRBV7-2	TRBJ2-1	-	TGTGCCAGCAGCTTTTCTGGGACGTCCTACAATGAGCAGTTCTTC	CASSFSGTSYNEQFF
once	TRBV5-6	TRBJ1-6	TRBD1	TGTGCCAGCAGCGCGACAGGGAAATCACCCCTCCACTTT	CASSATGKSPLHF
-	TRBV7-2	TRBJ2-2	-	TGTGCCAGCAGCTTAGCGCGGTGGGGGGTTCCCGGGGAGCTGTTTTTT	CASSLARWGVPGELFF
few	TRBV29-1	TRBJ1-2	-	TGCAGCGTTGAAGCTTTATTAGGGGCCGGCTATGGCTACACCTTC	CSVEALLGAGYGYTF
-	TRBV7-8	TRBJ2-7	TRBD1	TGTGCCAGCAGCTTGCGCCAGGGACAGGGGGCTTACGAGCAGTACTTC	CASSLRQGQGAYEQYF
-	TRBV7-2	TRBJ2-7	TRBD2	TGTGCCAGCAGCTTGGGGGGGTCGAACGAGCAGTACTTC	CASSLGGSNEQYF
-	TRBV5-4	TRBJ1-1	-	TGTGCCAGCAGCTCCCCCACAGATTCGAACACTGAAGCTTTCTTT	CASSSPTDSNTEAFF
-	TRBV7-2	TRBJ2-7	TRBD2	TGTGCCAGCAGCTCGCTAGCGGGGGGGTCATCCTACGAGCAGTACTTC	CASSSLAGGSSYEQYF
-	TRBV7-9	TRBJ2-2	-	TGTGCCAGCAGCTTATGGCTGGCGAACACCGGGGAGCTGTTTTTT	CASSLWLANTGELFF
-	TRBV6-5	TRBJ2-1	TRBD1	TGTGCCAGCAGTTACTCCCATGACAGGGTCCATGAGCAGTTCTTC	CASSYSHDRVHEQFF
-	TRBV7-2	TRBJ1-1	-	-	CASSFRARGNTEAFF
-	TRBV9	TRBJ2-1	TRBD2	TGTGCCAGCAGCGTAAGCGGGGGGAACAATGAGCAGTTCTTC	CASSVSGGNNEQFF
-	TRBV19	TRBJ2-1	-	TGTGCCAGTAGTCTCCGAACGACCGCCCCAGGAGCCTACAATGAGCAGTTCTTC	CASSLRTTAPGAYNEQFF
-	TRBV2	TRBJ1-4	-	TGTGCCAGCAGTGATCCGGGGGCTGGGGATGAAAAACTGTTTTTT	CASSDPGAGDEKLFF
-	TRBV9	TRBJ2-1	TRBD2	TGTGCCAGCAGCCCCGGGACTAGCGGGAGTAATGAGCAGTTCTTC	CASSPGTSGSNEQFF
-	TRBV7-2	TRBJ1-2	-	TGTGCCAGCACCTTGAGCCCAGTGGAGGGGTTGGGCTATGGCTACACCTTC	CASTLSPVEGLGYGYTF
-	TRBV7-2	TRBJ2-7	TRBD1	TGTGCCAGCAGCCCTCGTAGCACCGGGACAGGGGTCGAGCAGTACTTC	CASSPRSTGTGVEQYF
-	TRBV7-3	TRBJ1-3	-	TGTGCCAGCAGCGCCGGCGGACGTAACTCTGGAAACACCATATATTTT	CASSAGGRNSGNTIYF
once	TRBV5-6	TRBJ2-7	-	TGTGCCAGCAGCTTGGGGCTTTGGAGGGCGCACGAGCAGTACTTC	CASSLGLWRAHEQYF
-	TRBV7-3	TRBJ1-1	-	TGTGCCAGCAGCCCAGCGCTGGGGAGGAACACTGAAGCTTTCTTT	CASSPALGRNTEAFF
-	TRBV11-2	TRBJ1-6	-	TGTGCCAGCAGCTTATACCCCCGGTGGTCACCCCTCCACTTT	CASSLYPRWSPLHF
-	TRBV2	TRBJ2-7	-	TGTGCCAGCAACCCCCAGGGAGGCTCCTACGAGCAGTACTTC	CASNPQGGSYEQYF
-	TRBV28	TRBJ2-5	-	TGTGCCAGCAGTTTATACGCGGAGACCCAGTACTTC	CASSLYAETQYF
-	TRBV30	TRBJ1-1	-	TGTGCCTGGAGTATTGGCCAGGTGAACACTGAAGCTTTCTTT	CAWSIGQVNTEAFF
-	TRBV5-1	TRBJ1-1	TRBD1	TGCGCCAGCAGCTTGGCTCCAACCGGGACAGGGTACACTGAAGCTTTCTTT	CASSLAPTGTGYTEAFF
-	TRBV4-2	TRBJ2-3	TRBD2	TGTGCCAGCACCTCTCGGGGGACTAGCGGGGACCGCCACACAGATACGCAGTATTTT	CASTSRGTSGDRHTDTQYF